The text below deals with one TCR beta chain. TCRdb's copy holds only in-frame clones and misses some; the assay was immunoSEQ multiplex PCR. The repertoire holds around 23,000 clones, with approximately 80% as singletons. Per germline, CDR1 SGHRS and CDR2 YFSETQ. The CDR3 length is 16 residues. The ends lost 1 base at V and 5 bases at J; junction bases unmatched: 8. The data belong to a study of OX40 agonist ivuxolimab in advanced cancers. The specimen was CD4+ or CD8+ T cells sorted from blood, collected in a trial of the OX40 agonist ivuxolimab. The receptor was derived from an adult with an advanced solid tumor such as melanoma, head and neck, liver or kidney cancer. V gene TRBV5-1 combines with J gene TRBJ2-2; 7 bases line up with TRBD2. The DNA of the CDR3 is TGCGCCAGCAGCTTGTCGGGAGGAGTCTCTACCGGGGAGCTGTTTTTT. Translation gives CASSLSGGVSTGELFF.